Listed below are T cell receptor beta chains from one sample, sequenced in a study of metastatic and nonmetastatic thyroid tumors. TCRdb re-clonotyped the PCR reads through MiXCR. The top ten clones hold 6.2% of a sample with tens of thousands of clones, roughly 15% of them seen once. Input material: blood. The receptor set was obtained from a male donor with papillary thyroid cancer or a benign thyroid nodule (not recorded which). Some clones in this sample may be carry-over from other donors' samples. Both conserved end residues are part of each CDR3. A D gene is named only where the DNA matches it firmly. Where a row states a size, it is once, few, many or the class of an expanded clone; other rows omit it.

j_gene | v_gene | abundance | d_gene | CDR3aa | CDR3nt
TRBJ1-1 | TRBV10-2 | few | . | CASSVVEMSEAFF | TGCGCCAGCAGTGTTGTGGAGATGTCTGAAGCTTTCTTT
TRBJ2-3 | TRBV12-3/TRBV12-4 | many | . | CASSTSPGKDTQYF | TGTGCCAGCAGCACGTCTCCCGGGAAAGATACGCAGTATTTT
TRBJ2-1 | TRBV27 | few | TRBD2 | CASRLSGKWANEQFF | TGTGCCAGCAGGCTTAGCGGGAAGTGGGCGAATGAGCAGTTCTTC
TRBJ2-5 | TRBV20-1 | many | . | CSALHMTDQETQYF | TGCAGTGCGTTGCACATGACGGACCAAGAGACCCAGTACTTC
TRBJ2-3 | TRBV11-2 | . | TRBD2 | CASSLGSGPRDTQYF | TGTGCCAGCAGCTTGGGTAGCGGGCCGAGGGATACGCAGTATTTT
TRBJ2-2 | TRBV10-1 | few | . | CASSPGQNTGELFF | TGCGCCAGCAGTCCGGGACAAAACACCGGGGAGCTGTTTTTT
TRBJ1-6 | TRBV12-3/TRBV12-4 | few | . | CASTEQLNSPLHF | TGTGCCAGCACGGAACAGCTTAATTCACCCCTCCACTTT
TRBJ2-5 | TRBV12-3/TRBV12-4 | . | TRBD2 | CASSFSGSTETQYF | TGTGCCAGCAGTTTTAGCGGGAGTACGGAGACCCAGTACTTC
TRBJ1-4 | TRBV6-1 | many | TRBD1 | CASSYRGHPTNEKLFF | TGTGCCAGCAGCTACAGGGGACACCCAACTAATGAAAAACTGTTTTTT
TRBJ2-1 | TRBV12-3/TRBV12-4 | many | . | CASSTGHSYNEQFF | TGTGCCAGCAGTACAGGGCACTCCTACAATGAGCAGTTCTTC
TRBJ1-5 | TRBV4-1 | many | . | CASSPSQGNQPQHF | TGCGCCAGCAGCCCCTCACAAGGCAATCAGCCCCAGCATTTT
TRBJ2-1 | TRBV20-1 | many | . | CSARDPLAENYNEQFF | TGCAGTGCTAGAGATCCTCTCGCGGAAAACTACAATGAGCAGTTCTTC
TRBJ1-2 | TRBV27 | . | TRBD1 | CASSPGQSNYVYTF | TGTGCCAGCAGTCCGGGACAGTCTAACTATGTCTACACCTTC
TRBJ2-5 | TRBV6-1 | few | TRBD2 | CASSEQAGGFETQYF | TGTGCCAGCAGTGAACAAGCGGGGGGGTTTGAGACCCAGTACTTC
TRBJ2-7 | TRBV19 | few | . | CATMQGCYEQYF | TGTGCCACCATGCAGGGATGCTACGAGCAGTACTTC
TRBJ2-1 | TRBV27 | few | TRBD2 | CASSSGTREPYNEQFF | TGTGCCAGCAGCTCCGGGACTAGAGAGCCCTACAATGAGCAGTTCTTC
TRBJ2-3 | TRBV6-2/TRBV6-3 | . | TRBD2 | CASSYSIGNWGGRKDTQYF | TGTGCCAGCAGTTACTCGATTGGGAACTGGGGAGGGCGAAAAGATACGCAGTATTTC
TRBJ2-1 | TRBV24-1 | many | TRBD2 | CATSDSSGSTDEQFF | TGTGCCACCAGTGATTCTAGCGGGAGTACCGATGAGCAGTTCTTC
TRBJ2-1 | TRBV7-9 | many | . | CASSYQLGGGGSFYNEQFF | TGTGCCAGCAGCTACCAACTCGGTGGCGGGGGCTCCTTTTACAATGAGCAGTTCTTC
TRBJ1-2 | TRBV3-1 | many | . | CASSQDLMFDYGYTF | TGTGCCAGCAGCCAAGATCTGATGTTTGACTATGGCTACACCTTC
TRBJ2-7 | TRBV10-3 | . | TRBD1 | CATSSEDRGRGQYF | TGTGCCACCTCCAGTGAGGACAGGGGGCGGGGGCAGTACTTC
TRBJ2-1 | TRBV6-5 | . | . | CAIISNNEQFF | TGTGCCATCATTTCCAACAATGAGCAGTTCTTC
TRBJ2-7 | TRBV12-3/TRBV12-4 | few | . | CASSLHGKPYEQYF | TGTGCCAGCAGTTTACACGGCAAACCGTACGAGCAGTACTTC
TRBJ1-3 | TRBV4-2 | many | . | CASSPSGSLGDTIYF | TGTGCCAGCAGCCCCTCGGGGTCCCTCGGGGACACCATATATTTT
TRBJ2-5 | TRBV20-1 | many | . | CSANEETQYF | TGCAGTGCTAATGAAGAGACCCAGTACTTC
TRBJ1-2 | TRBV6-4 | . | . | CASSAVYTCGYTF | TGTGCCAGCAGTGCGGTATATACATGTGGCTACACCTTC
TRBJ2-1 | TRBV12-3/TRBV12-4 | . | TRBD1 | CASRTGVGNEQFF | TGTGCCAGCAGGACAGGGGTCGGTAATGAGCAGTTCTTC
TRBJ2-5 | TRBV2 | many | . | CASSEALRGTQYF | TGTGCCAGCAGTGAAGCGCTTCGGGGGACCCAGTACTTC
TRBJ2-1 | TRBV18 | many | . | CASSRLDYNEQFF | TGTGCCAGCTCACGACTAGACTACAATGAGCAGTTCTTC
TRBJ1-5 | TRBV12-3/TRBV12-4 | many | . | CASKQEGGSNQPQHF | TGTGCCAGCAAACAGGAGGGGGGAAGCAATCAGCCCCAGCATTTT
TRBJ2-2 | TRBV18 | many | TRBD2 | CASSPRTSGRTGELFF | TGTGCCAGCTCACCGCGGACTAGCGGGAGAACCGGGGAGCTGTTTTTT
TRBJ1-1 | TRBV20-1 | . | . | CSASGGAGAEAFF | TGCAGTGCTAGCGGGGGCGCGGGTGCTGAAGCTTTCTTT
TRBJ1-2 | TRBV27 | many | . | CASRRTDTGQGGYTF | TGTGCCAGCAGAAGGACCGACACAGGGCAAGGGGGCTACACCTTC
TRBJ1-5 | TRBV24-1 | many | TRBD1 | CATKGTGESPQHF | TGTGCCACCAAAGGGACAGGAGAATCGCCCCAGCATTTT
TRBJ1-2 | TRBV19 | medium-sized | TRBD1 | CASSNPGTTGNGYTF | TGTGCCAGTAGTAACCCCGGGACGACAGGGAACGGCTACACCTTC
TRBJ1-2 | TRBV30 | many | . | CAWLNRVDYGYTF | TGTGCCTGGCTAAACAGGGTGGACTATGGCTACACCTTC
TRBJ1-2 | TRBV15 | few | . | CATSRDGAANYGYTF | TGTGCCACCAGCAGAGATGGAGCAGCGAACTATGGCTACACCTTC
TRBJ2-1 | TRBV20-1 | many | . | CSASLESSYNEQFF | TGCAGTGCTAGTCTGGAGAGCTCCTACAATGAGCAGTTCTTC
TRBJ2-1 | TRBV10-2 | few | . | CASSESGGWSQFF | TGCGCCAGCAGTGAGTCAGGGGGGTGGTCTCAGTTCTTC
TRBJ1-2 | TRBV5-1 | many | TRBD1 | CASSGGTGYGYTF | TGCGCCAGCAGCGGGGGGACAGGGTACGGCTACACCTTC
TRBJ1-6 | TRBV5-5 | many | . | CASSPGSDSPLHF | TGTGCCAGCAGCCCCGGGAGTGACTCACCCCTCCACTTT
TRBJ1-5 | TRBV6-4 | . | . | CASSRLNKTRQVASPLSPQHF | TGTGCCAGCAGTCGTCTCAATAAGACGAGACAGGTGGCCTCCCCCCTATCGCCCCAGCATTTT
TRBJ1-5 | TRBV27 | few | . | CASRAGNQPQHF | TGTGCCAGCAGAGCAGGGAATCAGCCCCAGCATTTT